The rows below give T cell receptor beta chains drawn from one sample of a study of shared clonotypes between healthy human individuals. Clones were read by immunoSEQ multiplex PCR, and TCRdb kept only the in-frame ones, dropping some. Among 650,000 to 750,000 clones listed, about two thirds were seen once. The sequencing input was memory CD4+ T cells sorted from blood. The receptors shown here come from a woman in her twenties or thirties in good health. The CDR3 runs from the conserved cysteine through the conserved F or W. The D gene is left open where the match is weak.

J gene | V gene | D gene | CDR3 protein
TRBJ1-2 | TRBV4-2 | . | CASSQTDGGYTF
TRBJ1-1 | TRBV27 | TRBD1 | CASSLSPLDRGNTEAFF
TRBJ1-3 | TRBV28 | . | CASRPRTQPGNTIYF
TRBJ2-2 | TRBV5-5 | . | CASTQSGELFF
TRBJ2-1 | TRBV5-1 | . | CASSLARRAYNEQFF
TRBJ2-1 | TRBV27 | . | CASRPRLAVYNEQFF
TRBJ1-2 | TRBV7-4 | . | CASSLMQGANYGYTF
TRBJ1-3 | TRBV2 | TRBD1 | CASSVDRGRNTIYF
TRBJ2-5 | TRBV7-2 | TRBD2 | CASSFWGGETQYF
TRBJ1-3 | TRBV19 | . | CASINDRSSGNTIYF